This entry describes one TCR beta chain. Its target is unknown. The sample carries other DNA sequences with the same CDR3. This specimen belongs to a study of graft-versus-host responses after intestinal transplantation. TCRdb's table, derived via immunoSEQ multiplex PCR, lists solely in-frame clones and lacks some. This table has approximately 90,000 clones, over 80% appearing once. The CDR3 length is 15 residues. Germline V lookup: CDR1 SQVTM, CDR2 ANQGSEA. Germline trimming cut 2 bases from V and 9 bases from J; bases unmatched to any gene: 10. General study findings and limits: GvH clone levels peaked in circulation, and this peak was associated with early post-transplant HvG declines.

This specimen was unstimulated CD8+ T cells sorted from spleen or lymph node cells, taken before intestinal transplant. This rearrangement joins TRBV29-1 to TRBJ2-3; 11 positions agree with TRBD2. The sequence was collected from a human donor who received an intestinal transplant. The CDR3 region is CSVEPVAGGGGTQYF. CDR3 nucleotides: TGCAGCGTTGAACCGGTAGCGGGAGGGGGGGGCACGCAGTATTTT.